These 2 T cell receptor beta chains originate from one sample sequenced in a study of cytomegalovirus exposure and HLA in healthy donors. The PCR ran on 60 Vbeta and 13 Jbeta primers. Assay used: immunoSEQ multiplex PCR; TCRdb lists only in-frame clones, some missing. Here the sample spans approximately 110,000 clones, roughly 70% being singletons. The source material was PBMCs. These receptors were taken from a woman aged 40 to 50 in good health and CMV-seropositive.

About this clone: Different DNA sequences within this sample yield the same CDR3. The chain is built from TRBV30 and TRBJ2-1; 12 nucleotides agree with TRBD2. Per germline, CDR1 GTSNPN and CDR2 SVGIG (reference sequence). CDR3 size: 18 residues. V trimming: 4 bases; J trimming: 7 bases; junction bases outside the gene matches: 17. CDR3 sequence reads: CAWIRDNGLAGWGNEQFF. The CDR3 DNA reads TGTGCCTGGATTCGGGACAATGGACTAGCGGGGTGGGGGAATGAGCAGTTCTTC.

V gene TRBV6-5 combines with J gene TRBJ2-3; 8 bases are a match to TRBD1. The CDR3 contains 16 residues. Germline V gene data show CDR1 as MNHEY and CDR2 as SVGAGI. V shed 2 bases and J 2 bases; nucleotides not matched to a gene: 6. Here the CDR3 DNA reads TGTGCCAGCAGTTACCGGCAGGGGGCTCCCACAGATACGCAGTATTTT. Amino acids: CASSYRQGAPTDTQYF.